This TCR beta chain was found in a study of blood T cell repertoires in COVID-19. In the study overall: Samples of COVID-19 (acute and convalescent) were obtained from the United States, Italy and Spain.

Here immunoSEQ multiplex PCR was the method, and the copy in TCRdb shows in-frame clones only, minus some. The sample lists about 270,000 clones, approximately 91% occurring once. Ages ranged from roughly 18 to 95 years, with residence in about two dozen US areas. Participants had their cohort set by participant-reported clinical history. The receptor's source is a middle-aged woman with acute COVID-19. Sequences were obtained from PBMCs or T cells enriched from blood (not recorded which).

The CDR3 DNA reads TGCGCCAGCAGCTGGGACAGTCGGGGTGTCGGGGAGCTGTTTTTT. This translates into CASSWDSRGVGELFF. This sequence joins TRBV5-1 and TRBJ2-2, with 7 bases matching TRBD1. With V trimmed by 3 bases and J by 7 bases, 9 bases remained unmatched. CDR1 is SGHRS, CDR2 YFSETQ, per germline. This CDR3 is 15 amino acids long.